These T cell receptor beta chains were read from a single sample in a study of T cells in Graves' hyperthyroidism and ophthalmopathy. MiXCR was run by TCRdb on the multiplex PCR reads, yielding one entry per CDR3 protein. The table lists more than 300,000 distinct CDR3 sequences, 11% to 15% of them singletons. The sequencing input was blood. These receptors all stem from a woman aged 25 to 39 with Graves' hyperthyroidism. Both conserved end residues are part of each CDR3. A D gene is named only where the DNA matches it firmly. Rows may omit the clone size; those that give it use once, few, many or a size class.

V	D	size	J	DNA	CDR3
TRBV24-1	-	-	TRBJ1-2	TGTGCCACCAGTGATCCCGGACGGTTCTATGGCTACACCTTC	CATSDPGRFYGYTF
TRBV29-1	TRBD1	once	TRBJ2-2	TGCAGCGTTGAAGAACAGGGGTACACCGGGGAGCTGTTTTTT	CSVEEQGYTGELFF
TRBV20-1	TRBD1	-	TRBJ1-1	TGCAGTGCACTAAACTTCAACAGGGGGCTTGAAGAAGCTTTCTTT	CSALNFNRGLEEAFF
TRBV7-9	-	-	TRBJ2-1	TGTGCCAGCAGCTTAACAGGGAAATGGAATGAGCAGTTCTTC	CASSLTGKWNEQFF
TRBV28	-	many	TRBJ2-7	TGTGCCAGCACCACCCCCCGGGCGGGACAGAGCCCGTACGAGCAGTACTTC	CASTTPRAGQSPYEQYF
TRBV5-1	-	-	TRBJ2-3	TGCGCCAGCAGCTTCGGCAAGCGTTATGCAGATACGCAGTATTTT	CASSFGKRYADTQYF
TRBV6-1	TRBD2	-	TRBJ2-5	TGTGCCAGCAGTTCCCGGGAGGGCCGCGAGACCCAGTACTTC	CASSSREGRETQYF
TRBV6-2/TRBV6-3	-	few	TRBJ2-1	TGTGCCAGCGCTAGTTTAGATTTTCAGTTCTTC	CASASLDFQFF
TRBV19	TRBD2	-	TRBJ2-3	TGTGCCAGCAAAGCCAGCGGGACTCCCACAGATACGCAGTATTTT	CASKASGTPTDTQYF
TRBV20-1	TRBD2	few	TRBJ2-3	TGCAGTGCGTCGGGAGGAATGGCTACGCAGTATTTT	CSASGGMATQYF
TRBV6-1	TRBD1	many	TRBJ1-5	TGTGCCAGCAGTACAGGGGGCGGATGGCAGCCCCAGCATTTT	CASSTGGGWQPQHF
TRBV5-4	TRBD2	-	TRBJ2-7	TGTGCCAGCAGCCGAGGGACTAGCGGGAGATATAACGAGCAGTACTTC	CASSRGTSGRYNEQYF
TRBV29-1	-	many	TRBJ2-7	TGCAGCGTCCGCAACCCACAGACAGCTTCCTACGAGCAGTACTTC	CSVRNPQTASYEQYF
TRBV12-3/TRBV12-4	-	few	TRBJ2-3	TGTGCCAGCAGTCGCTTACCCGGCACAGATACGCAGTATTTT	CASSRLPGTDTQYF
TRBV7-2	-	many	TRBJ1-2	TGTGCCAGCAGCTTAACAGGGCCCCTTTCTGGCTACACCTTC	CASSLTGPLSGYTF
TRBV9	-	-	TRBJ2-2	TGTGCCAGCAGCGCCCGACTAGGTTCTACGGGCACCGGGGAGCTGTTTTTT	CASSARLGSTGTGELFF
TRBV6-1	-	many	TRBJ1-2	TGTGCCAGCAGTGGGGCCTCAGGGCACTATGGCTACACCTTC	CASSGASGHYGYTF
TRBV7-7	-	many	TRBJ2-2	TGTGCTAGCAGCCGCAGGGGCAACACCGGGGAGCTGTTTTTT	CASSRRGNTGELFF
TRBV14	-	few	TRBJ2-3	TGTGCCAGCAGCCAGTCCAGGAACACAGATACGCAGTATTTT	CASSQSRNTDTQYF
TRBV20-1	TRBD2	few	TRBJ2-2	TGCAGTGCTAGAGAGCCGACTAGCGGGGCGAACACCGGGGAGCTGTTTTTT	CSAREPTSGANTGELFF
TRBV28	-	many	TRBJ2-2	TGTGCCAGCAGTCCGCATCTTGGGACCGGGGAGCTGTTTTTT	CASSPHLGTGELFF
TRBV28	-	-	TRBJ1-1	TGTGCCAGCAGTTTATGGGAAGGGAGTGAAGCTTTCTTT	CASSLWEGSEAFF